This entry concerns a single T cell receptor beta chain. This sample is drawn from a study of blood T cell repertoires in COVID-19. Study summary: From T cells, B-cell-depleted T cells, or PBMCs came the material, which was cDNA or gDNA.

Germline V gives CDR1 SGHTA, CDR2 FQGTGA. Trimming took 1 base from V and 4 from J; bases not matched to a gene: 2. This CDR3 spans 15 amino acids. Some clones are missing from TCRdb's copy, which holds only in-frame ones; the method was immunoSEQ multiplex PCR. The sample records under 85,000 clones, 82% being singletons. The sample taken for sequencing was peripheral blood. This TCR was sampled from a human donor in a cohort sampled during active COVID-19. The rearrangement joins TRBV7-3 to TRBJ2-5, with 11 bases identical to TRBD2. Written as DNA, the CDR3 is TGTGCCAGCAGCTTAAACGGACTAGCGGGAGAGACCCAGTACTTC. Residues: CASSLNGLAGETQYF. Full variable domain (remainder filled in from reference TRBV7-3 and TRBJ2-5): GAGVSQTPSNKVTEKGKYVELRCDPISGHTALYWYRQSLGQGPEFLIYFQGTGAADDSGLPNDRFFAVRPEGSVSTLKIQRTERGDSAVYLCASSLNGLAGETQYFGPGTRLLVL.